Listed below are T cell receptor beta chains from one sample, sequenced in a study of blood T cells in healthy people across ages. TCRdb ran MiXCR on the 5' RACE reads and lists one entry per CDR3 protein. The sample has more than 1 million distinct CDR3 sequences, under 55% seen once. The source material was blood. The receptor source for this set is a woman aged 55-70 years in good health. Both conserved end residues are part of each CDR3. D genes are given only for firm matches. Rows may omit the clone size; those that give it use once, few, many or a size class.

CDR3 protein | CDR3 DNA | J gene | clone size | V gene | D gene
CASSLSATTELLYEQYF | TGCGCCAGCAGCTTAAGCGCTACCACGGAGCTGCTCTACGAGCAGTACTTC | TRBJ2-7 | . | TRBV5-1 | .
CSASNRGGDRGYGYTF | TGCAGTGCTAGTAACAGGGGAGGGGACAGGGGGTATGGCTACACCTTC | TRBJ1-2 | . | TRBV20-1 | TRBD1
CASIQDGGSSNEQYF | TGTGCCAGCATCCAAGATGGGGGGAGTTCGAACGAGCAGTACTTC | TRBJ2-7 | . | TRBV4-2 | .
CASSPRQREIKNEQFF | TGTGCCAGCAGCCCACGGCAGCGGGAGATCAAAAATGAGCAGTTCTTC | TRBJ2-1 | . | TRBV7-2 | TRBD2
CAISESGEKGQETQYF | TGTGCCATCAGTGAGTCGGGAGAGAAGGGGCAGGAGACCCAGTACTTC | TRBJ2-5 | . | TRBV10-3 | .
CSATGQNYGYTF | TGCAGTGCTACCGGACAGAACTATGGCTACACCTTC | TRBJ1-2 | . | TRBV20-1 | .
CATSDPGQGNQPQHF | TGTGCCACCAGTGATCCTGGACAGGGTAATCAGCCCCAGCATTTT | TRBJ1-5 | . | TRBV24-1 | TRBD1
CAISEIDEQYF | TGTGCCATCAGTGAAATCGATGAGCAGTACTTC | TRBJ2-5 | few | TRBV10-3 | .
CATSNDRRRETQYF | TGTGCCACCAGCAACGACAGGAGACGAGAGACCCAGTACTTC | TRBJ2-5 | . | TRBV15 | .
CASSHAGRSNEQFF | TGCGCCAGCAGCCACGCCGGGAGATCCAATGAGCAGTTCTTC | TRBJ2-1 | . | TRBV4-1 | .
CASSEAGVFTDTQYF | TGTGCCAGCAGTGAAGCGGGAGTATTTACAGATACGCAGTATTTT | TRBJ2-3 | few | TRBV4-2 | TRBD2
CSAQRAGGETQYF | TGCAGTGCCCAGCGGGCGGGAGGGGAGACCCAGTACTTC | TRBJ2-5 | . | TRBV20-1 | TRBD2
CASSRPLAGAYEQYF | TGTGCCAGCAGCCGGCCTCTAGCGGGAGCCTACGAGCAGTACTTC | TRBJ2-7 | . | TRBV27 | TRBD2
CASSSGFNTEAFF | TGTGCCAGCAGTTCCGGGTTTAACACTGAAGCTTTCTTT | TRBJ1-1 | . | TRBV12-3/TRBV12-4 | .
CATSEYRGRGNQPQHF | TGTGCCACCAGTGAGTACAGGGGGCGCGGGAATCAGCCCCAGCATTTT | TRBJ1-5 | . | TRBV24-1 | TRBD1
CASSEHGQGGTMNTGAFF | TGTGCCAGCAGTGAACATGGACAGGGGGGAACTATGAACACTGGAGCTTTCTTT | TRBJ1-1 | . | TRBV6-1 | TRBD1
CASSVSVTMNTEAFF | TGTGCCAGCAGCGTTTCGGTAACCATGAACACTGAAGCTTTCTTT | TRBJ1-1 | . | TRBV9 | .